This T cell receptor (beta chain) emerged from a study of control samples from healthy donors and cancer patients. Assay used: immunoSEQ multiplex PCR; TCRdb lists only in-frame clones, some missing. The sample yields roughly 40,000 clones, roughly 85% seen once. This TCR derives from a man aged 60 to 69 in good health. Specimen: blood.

The CDR3 region has the DNA TGTGCCAGCAGCGCCCGGTTCGGAAACACCATATATTTT. Protein: CASSARFGNTIYF. J is TRBJ1-3 and V is TRBV13, with no clear D. Trimming took off 5 bases at V and 4 bases at J, with 9 bases between the two ends. CDR3 length: 13 amino acids. The germline V gene has CDR1 PRHDT and CDR2 FYEKMQ (reference sequence).